The rows below give T cell receptor beta chains drawn from one sample of a study of cytomegalovirus exposure and HLA in healthy donors. Here immunoSEQ multiplex PCR was the method, and the copy in TCRdb shows in-frame clones only, minus some. This table has over 150,000 clones, more than 75% appearing once. Sequencing was carried out using PBMCs. The receptors were gathered from a girl between 2 and 10 years old in good health and CMV-seropositive. Each CDR3 is given with its conserved first and last residue. D genes are given only for firm matches. The size entry is marked missing in some rows and otherwise reads once, few, many or a size class.

size,D,V,J,length,CDR3,DNA
-,TRBD2,TRBV28,TRBJ2-7,14,CASSLTSGINEQYF,TGTGCCAGCAGTTTGACTAGCGGGATTAACGAGCAGTACTTC
-,TRBD2,TRBV4-2,TRBJ2-3,18,CASSQGPAGFSSTDTQYF,TGTGCCAGCAGCCAAGGCCCAGCGGGATTCTCTAGCACAGATACGCAGTATTTT
-,TRBD1,TRBV15,TRBJ2-7,16,CATSPETGTGGFEQYF,TGTGCCACCAGCCCAGAGACCGGGACAGGTGGTTTCGAGCAGTACTTC
-,-,TRBV27,TRBJ2-7,13,CASSLSAGYEQYF,TGTGCCAGCAGTTTATCTGCGGGGTACGAGCAGTACTTC
-,-,TRBV5-1,TRBJ1-1,17,CASSSRLMTELNTEAFF,TGCGCCAGCAGCTCCCGCCTTATGACGGAGTTGAACACTGAAGCTTTCTTT
-,-,TRBV6-5,TRBJ2-5,10,CASRGETQYF,TGTGCCAGCCGGGGGGAGACCCAGTACTTC
once,-,TRBV9,TRBJ1-2,20,CASSPRGAAAPGSPYYGYTF,TGTGCCAGCAGCCCTCGAGGCGCGGCGGCCCCAGGGTCCCCCTACTATGGCTACACCTTC
-,TRBD2,TRBV5-4,TRBJ2-7,16,CASSSGLAGSSYEQYF,TGTGCCAGCAGCTCCGGACTAGCGGGGAGCTCCTACGAGCAGTACTTC
few,-,TRBV4-2,TRBJ2-1,15,CASRVDSAGTNEQFF,TGTGCCAGCAGAGTCGATAGTGCAGGCACGAATGAGCAGTTCTTC
-,TRBD1,TRBV7-2,TRBJ1-6,14,CASSWGQGGSPLHF,TGTGCCAGCAGCTGGGGACAGGGGGGTTCACCCCTCCACTTT
-,-,TRBV10-3,TRBJ2-2,16,CAISETGSGNTGELFF,TGTGCCATCAGTGAGACGGGGAGCGGGAACACCGGGGAGCTGTTTTTT
once,-,TRBV30,TRBJ2-7,12,CAWSRGGYEQYF,TGTGCCTGGAGTAGGGGGGGGTACGAGCAGTACTTC
-,-,TRBV19,TRBJ2-3,12,CASSIERDTQYF,TGTGCCAGTAGTATAGAGAGAGATACGCAGTATTTT
-,TRBD1,TRBV5-1,TRBJ1-1,15,CASSFGLQGASEAFF,TGCGCCAGTTCTTTTGGCTTACAGGGGGCCAGTGAAGCTTTCTTT
-,-,TRBV4-1,TRBJ1-1,12,CASSQVRGEAFF,TGCGCCAGCAGCCAAGTGCGAGGCGAAGCTTTCTTT
-,TRBD1,TRBV13,TRBJ2-6,17,CASSQGQGVTGANVLTF,TGTGCCAGCAGCCAGGGACAGGGGGTAACCGGGGCCAACGTCCTGACTTTC
-,-,TRBV6-1,TRBJ2-2,14,CASTPGANTGELFF,TGTGCCAGCACCCCGGGAGCGAACACCGGGGAGCTGTTTTTT
-,TRBD2,TRBV5-6,TRBJ2-2,14,CASRTSPNTGELFF,TGTGCCAGCAGGACTAGCCCGAACACCGGGGAGCTGTTTTTT
-,-,TRBV9,TRBJ2-2,13,CASSADYVGELFF,TGTGCCAGCAGCGCAGATTACGTCGGGGAGCTGTTTTTT
-,TRBD1,TRBV19,TRBJ2-5,15,CASSTIDRGEETQYF,TGTGCCAGTAGTACCATCGACAGGGGTGAAGAGACCCAGTACTTC
-,TRBD2,TRBV28,TRBJ2-7,17,CASSFGASGATSYEQYF,TGTGCCAGCAGTTTCGGCGCTAGCGGAGCGACCTCCTACGAGCAGTACTTC
-,TRBD2,TRBV19,TRBJ2-5,15,CASMELAGGVTTQYF,TGTGCCAGTATGGAACTAGCGGGAGGGGTCACGACCCAGTACTTC
-,TRBD1,TRBV2,TRBJ1-1,14,CASSEVTGSTEAFF,TGTGCCAGCAGTGAAGTGACAGGGTCCACTGAAGCTTTCTTT
-,-,TRBV9,TRBJ1-3,15,CASSVGLGGGNTIYF,TGTGCCAGCAGCGTAGGTTTGGGAGGTGGAAACACCATATATTTT
-,-,TRBV4-1,TRBJ2-2,13,CASSHPQTGELFF,TGCGCCAGCAGCCACCCCCAGACCGGGGAGCTGTTTTTT
-,TRBD2,TRBV12-5,TRBJ2-1,15,CASGGWGLAGNEQFF,TGTGCTAGTGGTGGGTGGGGACTAGCGGGAAATGAGCAGTTCTTC
-,TRBD1,TRBV7-3,TRBJ1-1,14,CASSSGQGNTEAFF,TGTGCCAGCAGCTCGGGACAGGGGAACACTGAAGCTTTCTTT
once,-,TRBV19,TRBJ1-2,15,CASSIIVTAGYGYTF,TGTGCCAGTAGTATAATCGTAACAGCTGGCTATGGCTACACCTTC
-,TRBD2,TRBV7-3,TRBJ2-7,15,CASSSPPSGVYEQYF,TGTGCCAGCAGCTCCCCCCCTAGCGGGGTCTACGAGCAGTACTTC
-,-,TRBV6-1,TRBJ1-2,14,CASSERGSPYGYTF,TGTGCCAGCAGTGAACGAGGCAGCCCCTATGGCTACACCTTC
-,TRBD1,TRBV18,TRBJ2-7,16,CASSPDRDRVTYEQYF,TGTGCCAGCTCACCGGACCGGGACAGGGTAACCTACGAGCAGTACTTC
-,TRBD2,TRBV4-1,TRBJ2-3,21,CASSQHPPGTSGITGADTQYF,TGCGCCAGCAGCCAGCACCCTCCCGGGACTAGCGGAATCACTGGGGCAGATACGCAGTATTTT
few,TRBD1,TRBV6-6,TRBJ1-1,12,CASSSSDREAFF,TGTGCCAGCAGTTCCTCGGACAGGGAGGCTTTCTTT
-,-,TRBV5-8,TRBJ1-1,13,CASSLSRGTEAFF,TGTGCCAGCAGCTTGAGCAGGGGCACTGAAGCTTTCTTT
-,TRBD2,TRBV5-1,TRBJ2-1,18,CASSSPGTSGWSYNEQFF,TGCGCCAGCAGCTCGCCCGGGACTAGCGGGTGGTCCTACAATGAGCAGTTCTTC
-,-,TRBV6-1,TRBJ2-3,13,CAARLGSEDTQYF,TGTGCCGCACGGTTGGGCTCGGAAGATACGCAGTATTTT
-,-,TRBV4-1,TRBJ2-1,13,CASSQVGDPEQFF,TGCGCCAGCAGCCAAGTAGGAGACCCAGAGCAGTTCTTC
once,TRBD1,TRBV30,TRBJ1-3,17,CAWSRRTGPSSGNTIYF,TGTGCCTGGAGCCGAAGGACAGGGCCGAGCTCTGGAAACACCATATATTTT
-,-,TRBV30,TRBJ1-2,13,CAWSVRMGGGYTF,TGTGCCTGGAGTGTACGGATGGGAGGGGGCTACACCTTC
-,-,TRBV6-6,TRBJ2-5,14,CASMKGQMKETQYF,TGTGCCAGCATGAAAGGACAGATGAAAGAGACCCAGTACTTC
-,-,TRBV27,TRBJ2-3,16,CASSLGAVWVADTQYF,TGTGCCAGCAGTTTAGGTGCGGTTTGGGTCGCAGATACGCAGTATTTT
-,TRBD2,TRBV28,TRBJ2-1,16,CASMSRSGSSYNEQFF,TGTGCCAGCATGTCCCGAAGCGGGAGCTCCTACAATGAGCAGTTCTTC
-,TRBD1,TRBV7-7,TRBJ2-7,14,CASSPGTGSYEQYF,TGTGCTAGCAGCCCCGGGACAGGGTCCTACGAGCAGTACTTC
once,-,TRBV28,TRBJ2-5,14,CASSPRDSQETQYF,TGTGCCAGCAGTCCCCGGGACTCTCAAGAGACCCAGTACTTC
-,TRBD1,TRBV4-1,TRBJ2-3,16,CASSQEGTGSTDTQYF,TGCGCCAGCAGCCAAGAAGGGACAGGAAGCACAGATACGCAGTATTTT
few,-,TRBV30,TRBJ1-5,16,CAWSPGIPNSNQPQHF,TGTGCCTGGAGTCCAGGGATACCTAATAGCAATCAGCCCCAGCATTTT